The subject of this entry is one T cell receptor (beta chain). This clonotype showed up many times. The antigen it binds to is not known. No much larger clonotype is one base removed from it; base qualities were not supplied. TCR beta CDR3 regions were amplified from RNA transcripts. A first-round RT-PCR of the TCR CDR3 used the HTBI primer set with the Qiagen OneStep RT-PCR kit. Libraries were constructed in a second round of multiplex PCR, after which size selection and purification were performed. The libraries were sequenced on an Illumina HiSeq2000 using paired-end 100 bp reads. On the authors' methods: Raw data were processed with SOAPnuke, discarding reads with adapters, uncalled bases, mean Phred below 15, or no exact constant-primer or identifier match. COPE v1.2.5 was used to merge the high-quality paired reads, and each unique nucleotide sequence was defined as a clonotype. Clonotypes were aligned to IMGT TRBV, TRBD and TRBJ reference segments using MiTCR v1.1. The analysis included only V-J combinations with a frequency above 0.0001, which together covered roughly 99% of the repertoires. The TCS score was defined as F50 (clonal expansion) divided by E x V (chaos), with BLOSUM62-based TCRdist calculated between CDR3 peptides within each V-J. Welch's t-statistics and random forest reduced fewer than 600 V-J features to roughly 13, which were used in a naive Bayes classifier (R e1071). Using fastp at Q25 and MiXCR, TCRdb reprocessed the public reads and kept productive beta chains. When rows share a CDR3 protein, they turn into one entry using the most common DNA and genes. TCRdb's processing, not the study's, gives the V and J calls here. The sample table lists around 600,000 distinct CDR3 sequences, 12% to 15% of them with a count of one. Clones ranked in the top ten supply 7.1% of the sample.

The data belong to a study of T cells in Graves' hyperthyroidism and ophthalmopathy (dated by TCRdb to about 2019). Regarding the research as a whole: Peripheral blood was sampled at the time of initial diagnosis, prior to any treatment. To identify TCR V-J signatures that set the groups apart, the researchers used a discovery cohort of roughly 100 patients, made up of roughly 45 with Graves' ophthalmopathy and 57 with stable Graves' hyperthyroidism. An independent validation cohort of around 19 hyperthyroidism patients and more than 15 patients who later progressed to ophthalmopathy tested prospective prediction of ophthalmopathy. The 100 discovery patients were divided at random into training and test sets in a 7:3 ratio. The study also compared thyroid tissue and blood T-cell repertoires from roughly six Graves' hyperthyroidism patients. After sampling, hyperthyroidism patients received methimazole starting at 30 mg daily, and ophthalmopathy patients received high-dose intravenous methylprednisolone. The paper describes TCR Vbeta CDR3 sequencing of 135 peripheral blood samples, made up of 43 ophthalmopathy patients, around 78 hyperthyroidism patients and 17 progressor patients. Beyond this particular receptor, the publication reports: No statistical method was used to set the sample size in advance, and investigators knew the group allocation. Blood samples also contained most of the expanded thyroid clonotypes (frequency above 0.001), which suggests that blood repertoires may reflect thyroid immune responses. During validation, the model predicted progression to ophthalmopathy a median of approximately six months ahead of onset, with more than 55% sensitivity and around 73% specificity. Ophthalmopathy was separated from stable hyperthyroidism by a 13 V-J signature model, with over 85% sensitivity and approximately 84% specificity obtained in cross-validation and 80%/75% obtained in testing.

The CDR3 sequence holds 17 residues, the cysteine and phenylalanine included. Only the CDR3 DNA stays, 51 bases, in frame from base 1. A distance of 23 bases separates the germline ends of V and J, which lose 5 bases and 4 bases respectively. CDR1 and CDR2 are drawn from the germline V gene: SGHVS, FQNEAQ. Moderately to severely active disease, a Clinical Activity Score of at least 3, a NOSPECS grade of at least 4, and a duration under 3 months were present in ophthalmopathy patients. Any patient with an uncontrolled infection, another autoimmune disease, pregnancy or lactation was excluded. Diagnoses were based on clinical symptoms, serum thyroxine and TRAb, thyroid ultrasound and orbital computed tomography. Ficoll-Paque density gradient centrifugation was used to isolate PBMCs from under 11 ml of fresh peripheral blood. Trizol reagent was used to extract total RNA, and RNA quality was then checked on an Agilent 2100 Bioanalyzer.

The TCR sequence derives from a woman aged 18 to 35 with Graves' ophthalmopathy. The sequenced sample consisted of blood. The sequence links TRBV7-8 to TRBJ2-5; the D gene is perhaps TRBD2, on 5 matching bases. The DNA sequence is as follows: TGTGCCAGCAGCGCTTTGACGGGAAGGGTTTTCCCAGAGACCCAGTACTTC. Its coded protein is CASSALTGRVFPETQYF.